This T cell receptor (beta chain) appears in the sequencing data of a study of blood T cell repertoires in COVID-19 (dated by TCRdb to the early 2020s). With respect to the entire study: Collaborator samples came from the United States, Italy and Spain and covered acute and convalescent phases of COVID-19. The material from the prospective study consisted of cDNA or gDNA derived from T cells, B-cell-depleted T cells, or PBMCs. Subjects who had been exposed to COVID-19, were actively infected with it, or had recovered from it provided the deeply sampled blood TCRbeta repertoires that made up the dataset. The repertoires were released in a freely available public database meant as a resource for research on the immune response to SARS-CoV-2. The samples were drawn from the first 160 participants of the ongoing ImmuneRACE study and from under 1,500 subjects provided by 6 global collaborators. Nearly every sample came with metadata listing a de-identified subject ID, COVID-19 status, age in years and sex. Where available, HLA class I and class II types were taken from metadata supplied by the sample provider and were not determined by assay-based typing.

Reading the germline V gene gives CDR1 SGHRS and CDR2 YFSETQ. The CDR3 goes from the cysteine to the phenylalanine over 14 residues. Solely the CDR3 DNA is kept, with 42 bases framed from the first base. V and J are trimmed by 7 bases and 4 bases, and the gene matches miss 6 bases of the junction. Regarding this clone: The antigen it recognizes is unknown. The sample holds no much larger clone one base away, and base qualities are not on file.

The research as a whole found: The quantity of clinical and demographic metadata differed by source and by participant and was supplied without curation.

A second Seattle source provided samples from volunteer blood donors who had recovered from COVID-19. Collaborating institutions collected whole blood in K2EDTA tubes following their own protocols. Collaborator samples were shipped for TCRbeta analysis as frozen whole blood, isolated PBMCs, or DNA extracted from either sample type. TCRbeta CDR3 regions were amplified from genomic DNA using the immunoSEQ Assay, a bias-controlled multiplex PCR. The authors processed their data as follows. Within the assay, amplification of reference gene primers was used to estimate how many nucleated cells each sample contained. To quantify the absolute abundance of each unique TCRbeta CDR3 rearrangement, sequence reads were collapsed and filtered. For each sample, productive Simpson clonality was calculated as the square root of Simpson's diversity index over productive rearrangements. TCRdb carries this immuneACCESS record with in-frame sequences only. Its versions omit some clonotypes, under half of them owing to an unresolved V gene in the studies checked, with the rest unexplained. The V and J calls and clone size were taken over from that table, and D and trimming were inferred from the DNA. The sample table records under 300,000 clones; 83% of these occur just once. The ten largest make up about 4.9% of the sample.

The V and J segments used are TRBV5-1 and TRBJ2-1, and 9 bases in between align with TRBD2. The TCR sequence derives from a man aged 55-75 years who had recovered from COVID-19. Sample: peripheral blood. In nucleotides, the sequence is TGCGCCAGCGGCGGGGGGGCATTTTACAATGAGCAGTTCTTC. Its translation is CASGGGAFYNEQFF.